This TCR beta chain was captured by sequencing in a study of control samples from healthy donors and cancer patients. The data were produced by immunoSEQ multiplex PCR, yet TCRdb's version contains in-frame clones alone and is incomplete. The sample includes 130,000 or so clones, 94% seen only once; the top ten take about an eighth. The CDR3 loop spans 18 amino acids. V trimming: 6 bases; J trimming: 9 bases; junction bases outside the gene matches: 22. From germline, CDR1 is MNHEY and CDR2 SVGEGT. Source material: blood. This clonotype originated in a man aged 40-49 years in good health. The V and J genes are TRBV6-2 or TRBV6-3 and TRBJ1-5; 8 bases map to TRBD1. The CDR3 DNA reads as TGTGCCAGCAGCCCTCAACCGGACAGGGCGGGGAAAAGTGGGCCCCAGCATTTT. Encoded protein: CASSPQPDRAGKSGPQHF.